This TCR beta chain is from a study of blood T cell repertoires in COVID-19. With 3 bases removed from V and 6 bases from J, the gap between germline ends came to 6 bases. Germline V lookup: CDR1 MNHNS, CDR2 SASEGT. This CDR3 spans 13 amino acids. This clone occurred a few times. Clones were read by immunoSEQ multiplex PCR, and TCRdb kept only the in-frame ones, dropping some. The sample shows some 150,000 clones, about 89% of them seen only once. Input material: peripheral blood. V usage is TRBV6-1 and J usage is TRBJ1-6, with a weak D call TRBD1 (6 bases). The sequence derives from a man in his 70s with acute or convalescent COVID-19. The CDR3 spells CASSEGANSPLHF. In DNA, the CDR3 is TGTGCCAGCAGTGAGGGGGCTAATTCACCCCTCCACTTT.